This T cell receptor (beta chain) was recorded in a study of blood T cell repertoires in COVID-19. Study-level background: The United States, Italy and Spain were the sources of the acute and convalescent COVID-19 samples. Sample material is recorded as cDNA or gDNA derived from T cells, B-cell-depleted T cells, or PBMCs.

Original analysis: Counts of nucleated cells, estimated from reference gene primer amplification, were obtained. Generated by immunoSEQ multiplex PCR, the TCRdb table keeps only in-frame clones and is missing some. V, J and clone size are taken as reported in that table, and D and trimming were inferred from the DNA itself. The sample includes over 80,000 clones, around 86% of them seen just once. The length of the CDR3 is 14 residues. Trimming pared 0 bases from V and 5 bases from J, leaving 10 bases between. The germline gives CDR1 SNHLY, CDR2 FYNNEI. The chain uses TRBV2 and TRBJ1-1; D is unresolved. The specimen sequenced was peripheral blood. The receptor's source is a man aged 45 to 65 with acute or convalescent COVID-19. The CDR3 here is CASSEARGWTEAFF. The CDR3 region has the DNA TGTGCCAGCAGTGAAGCGCGGGGATGGACTGAAGCTTTCTTT.